This T cell receptor beta chain appears in the sequencing data of a study of T cell responses to AZD1222 COVID-19 vaccine. Study-level findings and limits: Only a handful of AZD1222 recipients, several in all, had baseline seropositivity.

Trimming shortened V by 4 bases and J by 0 bases, and 4 bases separated the two germline ends. CDR1 and CDR2 from the germline V gene are KGHSH and LQKENI. The CDR3 has 14 amino acids. Profiled with immunoSEQ multiplex PCR; TCRdb holds only in-frame clones, not every one. There are about 140,000 clones in the sample; approximately 93% occur only once, and roughly 1.2% lies in the top ten. To note about this clone: Its specificity is not known.

The sequences come from peripheral blood, collected 28 days after the second AZD1222 dose. This chain uses TRBV18 with TRBJ2-6; D is uncertain. This receptor was obtained from an adult who received the AZD1222 COVID-19 vaccine. CDR3 sequence reads: CASSLSSGANVLTF. In nucleotides, the CDR3 is TGTGCCAGCTCACTGAGCTCTGGGGCCAACGTCCTGACTTTC.